This TCR beta chain is from a study of cytomegalovirus exposure and HLA in healthy donors. Looking at the study overall: Samples from HLA-typed donors yielded about 85 million unique TCRs in an early data release. Whole-study findings and limits: In a later analysis, donors in an Asian-associated ancestry cluster reportedly had fewer N-insertions in productive TCRs than the cohort mean. Sequencing likely caused a cluster of highly shared sequence variants.

Regarding this clone: Its matching antigen is unknown.

Researchers ran the PCR with 60 Vbeta and 13 Jbeta primers. The data were produced by immunoSEQ multiplex PCR, yet TCRdb's version contains in-frame clones alone and is incomplete. This table has 35,000 to 50,000 clones, about two thirds appearing once. V dropped 4 bases and J dropped 7 bases, with 21 bases sitting between them. The CDR3 is 16 amino acids. The germline V gene has CDR1 SGDLS and CDR2 YYNGEE. The rearrangement links TRBV9 to TRBJ2-1, with D perhaps matching TRBD2 (6 bases). Sequencing input: PBMCs. This receptor was taken from a man between 60 and 75 years old in good health and CMV-seropositive. The CDR3 nucleotides are TGTGCCAGCAGCCCCTCAAGCGGCCGAAGCGGGAATGAGCAGTTCTTC. Translating gives CASSPSSGRSGNEQFF.